One sample yielded the 2 T cell receptor beta chains listed below, sequenced in a study of blood T cell repertoires in COVID-19. Only in-frame clones appear in the TCRdb table, and some are missing; sequencing was by immunoSEQ multiplex PCR. The sample contains 210,000 or so clones, approximately 80% of which appear only once. The sequencing input was peripheral blood. The source of these receptors is a woman aged 80 or over with COVID-19, enrolled during active disease.

This clone was counted once. V is TRBV9 and J is TRBJ2-5; weak D call: TRBD2 (6 bases). This CDR3 contains 15 residues. V shed 2 bases and J shed 5 bases, with 16 bases lying between them. Germline loops: CDR1 SGDLS, CDR2 YYNGEE. CDR3 in amino acids: CASSVPGLTPETQYF. The CDR3 nucleotides are TGTGCCAGCAGCGTTCCGGGACTGACTCCGGAGACCCAGTACTTC.

This rearrangement joins TRBV9 to TRBJ2-7, with a tentative D call TRBD2 (6 bases). Looked up from germline, CDR1 is SGDLS and CDR2 is YYNGEE. V lost 4 bases, J lost 0 bases, and 8 bases lay in between. The CDR3 loop spans 13 amino acids. CDR3 amino acids: CASSPGSSYEQYF. CDR3 DNA sequence: TGTGCCAGCAGCCCCGGGAGCTCCTACGAGCAGTACTTC.